This TCR beta chain was captured by sequencing in a study of cytomegalovirus exposure and HLA in healthy donors (dated by TCRdb to 2016 to 2017). At the level of the whole study: In an earlier analysis of 550 to 750 of the donors, less than 350 Gb of sequence data and 117 million unique TCR beta sequences from roughly 200 million T cells were reported. The study profiled the T cell repertoires of fewer than 850 subjects by immunosequencing and related them to cytomegalovirus serostatus. On average, roughly 250,000 unique TCR beta nucleotide sequences were sequenced per donor among a few hundred genotyped donors of the cohort, with roughly 18% of those sequences being non-productive. Roughly five DR-DQ haplotypes were treated as single units for association and clustering because of strong linkage in the cohort. A later genetic analysis used genome-wide SNP genotypes for 398 of the 666 donors, treating that subset as a discovery cohort. All discovery cohort repertoires had been generated on a single sequencing platform. Among the approximately 420 genotyped donors, around 81% belonged to the genetic ancestry cluster associated with self-reported Caucasian donors. A separate validation cohort of roughly 110 different subjects was used in addition to the 666-subject first cohort. To predict cytomegalovirus infection status, the study combined high-throughput TCR immunosequencing, statistical association of individual TCRs with disease status, and machine learning. An earlier analysis of 587 of the donors applied high-throughput TCR beta sequencing to assess whether each TCR beta V gene segment acted as functional or pseudogenic. Rather than using new phenotypic data, the later analysis identified candidate immune exposures from TCR beta sequences and from how often those sequences occurred across donors. Donor age, sex, ethnicity and CMV serostatus were collected together with the repertoire data. The number of typed donors differed by locus: about 620-640 for A, B, C, DRB1 and DQB1; some 500 for DQA1; 606 for DPA1; and 400 to 480 for DPB1. The study aimed to test whether signatures of past pathogen exposure could be identified by cataloging public T cell receptors. Around 330 gigabases of sequencing data and approximately 91 million unique TCR sequences made up an early release that covered nearly 650 HLA-typed donors. Both class I and class II loci were covered by HLA typing, at four-digit resolution. A later analysis re-analyzed previously published TCR beta repertoires from about 730 donors and added high-resolution HLA genotyping to study TCR occurrence patterns. On the study overall, not on this receptor specifically: According to a later analysis, most CMV-associated TCR beta chains appeared to be HLA-restricted, and the HLA associations seemed to be driven largely by CMV exposure. The authors suggested that the approach could potentially be extended to other disease states and immunological phenotypes. In this cohort, only TCR beta chains were sequenced, and detectable features were limited by the absence of alpha or paired-chain data. V-gene and J-gene trimming of TCR beta chains was associated with a missense DCLRE1C variant in a later genetic analysis, and the association was replicated in an independent cohort. Sequencing depth was assumed to be roughly uniform across donors in the presence/absence analyses, though that assumption may not hold. In both the original and validation cohorts, the classifier was reported to diagnose cytomegalovirus status with high specificity and sensitivity. Because the 87-base-pair reads could not distinguish some IMGT-functional V segments, including TRBV6-2 and TRBV6-3, those segments were excluded. The study gave a list of some 150 TCR beta chains associated with cytomegalovirus. A cluster of highly shared sequence variants was judged likely to represent a technical artifact of the sequencing pipeline. Correlated functional status among segregating V segments might reflect linkage disequilibrium, but an unknown experimental factor could not be ruled out. In a later genetic analysis, fewer N-insertions in productive TCRs were reported among donors in an Asian-associated ancestry cluster than the roughly 700-donor mean. In a later analysis, HLA-associated TCR beta chains were found to be more clonally expanded and to have lower generation probabilities than equally common non-associated chains. A further reported finding was that TCR beta sequences accurately predicted the HLA-A and HLA-B alleles for most subjects in the first cohort. Because some donors lacked HLA typing at each locus, the association tests relied only on the typed subset. Strong co-occurrence of HLA alleles, especially DR and DQ, made assigning TCR associations to individual alleles difficult. About 17 rarely observed V segments, including chromosome 9 orphons, were excluded from the earlier analysis of approximately 500 of the donors because counts were too low. A later analysis associated about 17,000 TCR beta sequences with specific HLA alleles at a false discovery rate of 0.05. Immune exposure information for the cohort was limited to CMV serostatus. A few of the identified cytomegalovirus-associated TCR beta chains were confirmed in vitro to be specific for cytomegalovirus antigens. Several of the top co-occurrence clusters appeared to be linked to parvovirus B19, influenza, CMV and Epstein-Barr virus, according to a later analysis. Most TCR sequences were seen in very few donors, while some public TCRs were found in many individuals. In an earlier analysis of roughly 500 of the donors, most TCR beta V segments appeared in productive rearrangements about 87% or about 30% of the time, broadly matching IMGT annotations. In a later analysis, the rate of TCR association differed among HLA loci, with DRB1 alleles having the most associated TCRs and HLA-C alleles having the fewest.

The cohort comprised more than 550 healthy bone marrow donors. All cohort members were sampled while nominally healthy, although unrecorded immune exposures were likely present. The donor was CMV seronegative and belonged to the group of 352 seronegative cohort members. Each donor provided a peripheral blood sample, and peripheral blood mononuclear cells were used for TCR beta sequencing. The Qiagen DNeasy Blood Extraction Kit was used to extract genomic DNA from the blood cell samples. Libraries came from the immunoSEQ multiplex PCR assay. For the multiplex PCR, a mixture combining 60 forward primers for TCR Vbeta segments and 13 reverse primers for TCR Jbeta segments was used. The CDR3 region of rearranged TCR beta genes was amplified from genomic DNA with a multiplex PCR assay. On the Illumina HiSeq System, the amplified TCR beta libraries were sequenced as 87-base-pair reads. For the original study's pipeline: Across the 670 or so repertoires, a later analysis counted 78 million or so unique TCR beta chains, roughly 11 million of which were shared by at least two donors. Raw reads were error-corrected and collapsed into unique sequences with a nearest-neighbor algorithm that merged closely related sequences to remove PCR and sequencing errors. V, D and J gene segments were assigned by aligning CDR3 sequences to IMGT reference sequences. Each retained sequence needed at least a six-nucleotide match to both a V gene segment and a J gene segment. A rearrangement counted as productive if the CDR3 had no stop codons and remained in frame with V and J, and every other rearrangement counted as non-productive. CDR3 was defined by IMGT convention, running from the second conserved V-encoded cysteine to the conserved J-encoded phenylalanine. In an earlier analysis of around 640 of the donors, sequences lacking an unambiguous match to a single V gene segment were excluded. An earlier analysis of almost 600 of the donors classified V segments as functional when productive rearrangements were above 56.7% and as segregating when the standard deviation between donors was above 5%. A statistical classification framework was developed to diagnose cytomegalovirus status using the catalog of TCR beta chain sequences. A later analysis assigned V and J genes by comparing TCR nucleotide sequences with IMGT/GENE-DB human TR gene sequences. Using the TCRdist pipeline, a later analysis assigned CDR3 sequences along with most-parsimonious VDJ recombination scenarios. In a later analysis, each TCR beta chain was defined by its CDR3 amino acid sequence together with its V-gene family, and reads lacking a unique V-gene family were excluded. As a way to deal with suspected cross-contamination and a sequencing artifact, a later analysis dropped under 600 nucleotide sequences that were highly shared and had low generation probability. In a later analysis, a clonal expansion index for each public chain was calculated from normalized within-repertoire ranks of inferred template counts. A later analysis computed generation probabilities with a VDJ recombination model fitted to out-of-frame rearrangements, and checked the results against IGoR. In a later analysis, TCR-TCR, TCR-HLA and TCR-CMV co-occurrence was scored with hypergeometric tests, and a repertoire-size bias correction was applied to TCR pairs. A later analysis estimated false discovery rates by permuting HLA or CMV assignments 20 times. In a later analysis, co-occurring TCRs were grouped with DBSCAN, and TCRdist sequence similarity was added when clustering was performed within HLA-allele-positive subsets. Co-occurrence clustering excluded repertoires with fewer than 30,000 or more than 120,000 public chains, plus five with anomalous nucleotide sharing. What TCRdb holds here is the immuneACCESS table cut down to in-frame rearrangements. Part of the clones is not present; checked against another copy, under half of the missing clones reflect an unresolved V gene, and the others are unexplained. The D gene and trimming were derived from the DNA, and the V and J assignments and clone size from that table. Within this sample are approximately 27,000 clones, with 70% of them counted one time only. The ten largest clonotypes hold roughly 4% of the sample.

The CDR3 has 14 amino acids, counting the end cysteine and phenylalanine. Only the CDR3 part of the read is kept: 42 bases, read in frame from the first base. The trim is 3 bases for V and 0 bases for J, with a gap of 8 bases between the germline ends. For CDR1 and CDR2, the germline V gene (reference sequence) lists SGHAT and FQDESV. As to this clone: No antigen is known for it. Base qualities are not provided; no much larger clone lies one nucleotide away.

Sequenced material: PBMCs. This TCR was recovered from a woman between 50 and 59 years old in good health and CMV-seronegative. The chain is encoded by TRBV11-1 joined to TRBJ1-1, with no confidently assigned D gene. The bases read TGTGCCAGCAGCTTGACACGAATGAACACTGAAGCTTTCTTT. Its coded protein is CASSLTRMNTEAFF.